The 2 T cell receptor beta chains below come from one sample, sequenced in a study of T cell responses to AZD1222 COVID-19 vaccine. Using immunoSEQ multiplex PCR, the repertoire was profiled, and TCRdb retains in-frame clones only, with some absent. Among roughly 170,000 clones, around 92% were seen once, and the ten largest hold 0.9%. The sample in question was peripheral blood, obtained on day 0 of AZD1222 vaccination. These receptors all stem from an adult in good health.

The J gene is TRBJ1-1, the V gene TRBV2; no reliable D call. CDR1 is SNHLY and CDR2 is FYNNEI in the germline V gene. V was pared by 6 bases and J by 3 bases, with 5 bases between. This CDR3 comprises 11 residues. This chain's CDR3 is CASSRDTEAFF. The DNA of the CDR3 is TGTGCCAGCAGCCGGGACACTGAAGCTTTCTTT.

V usage is TRBV9 and J usage is TRBJ1-5, with 8 bases fitting TRBD1. V lost 0 bases to trimming and J lost 1 base; unmatched junction nucleotides: 0. CDR3 length: 15 residues. In germline, CDR1 is SGDLS, CDR2 YYNGEE. CDR3 sequence reads: CASSVGQGSNQPQHF. DNA for the CDR3: TGTGCCAGCAGCGTAGGACAGGGGAGCAATCAGCCCCAGCATTTT.